Presented here are 31 T cell receptor beta chains from one specimen sequenced in a study of blood T cell dynamics during melanoma immunotherapy. Indicated time point: pre-treatment baseline. The data were produced by immunoSEQ multiplex PCR, yet TCRdb's version contains in-frame clones alone and is incomplete. The table has thousands of clones, roughly 86% seen once. Sequenced material: blood, taken from a patient treated with checkpoint blockade. The receptors come from a human donor with melanoma.

The chain uses TRBV6-1 and TRBJ2-3; 9 nucleotides match TRBD1. Germline CDR1 and CDR2: MNHNS and SASEGT. V dropped 5 bases and J dropped 0; count of bases not matched to a gene: 3. The CDR3 sequence is 15 residues long. The CDR3 sequence: CASSKDRGSTDTQYF. CDR3 nucleotide sequence: TGTGCCAGCAGTAAGGACAGGGGAAGCACAGATACGCAGTATTTT.

The chain carries TRBV30 and TRBJ1-1; no firm D call. Trimming took 0 bases from V and 1 from J, leaving 21 bases between them. The CDR3 consists of 18 residues. Germline CDR1 and CDR2: GTSNPN and SVGIG (reference sequence). The CDR3 reads CAWSVWRTIPPENTEAFF. The CDR3 DNA reads TGTGCCTGGAGTGTATGGAGGACCATTCCTCCGGAGAACACTGAAGCTTTCTTT.

The chain recombines TRBV5-1 with TRBJ2-2, with 8 positions matching TRBD1. V trimming: 0 bases; J trimming: 4 bases; junction bases outside the gene matches: 5. Germline assignment: CDR1 SGHRS and CDR2 YFSETQ. The CDR3 totals 16 residues. CDR3 sequence (DNA): TGCGCCAGCAGCTTGGGAGCGACAGGGGTCACCGGGGAGCTGTTTTTT. Protein sequence: CASSLGATGVTGELFF.

By share, this clone ranks as large. The chain uses TRBV10-3 and TRBJ1-1; unclear D gene. The length of the CDR3 is 12 residues. Looked up from germline, CDR1 is ENHRY and CDR2 is SYGVKD. With 6 bases removed from V and 6 bases from J, the gap between germline ends came to 11 bases. The CDR3 loop reads CAISPDGSEAFF. The CDR3, as DNA: TGTGCCATCAGCCCTGACGGATCTGAAGCTTTCTTT.

This clone was seen once. The chain is built from TRBV2 and TRBJ2-5, with 9 nucleotides matching TRBD1. Trimming removed 7 bases from V and 4 bases from J; junction bases left unmatched: 4. The germline V gene has CDR1 SNHLY and CDR2 FYNNEI. The CDR3 totals 13 residues. The CDR3, as DNA: TGTGCCAGCACCGTGACAGGGGGAGAGACCCAGTACTTC. This encodes CASTVTGGETQYF.

V gene TRBV19 combines with J gene TRBJ1-4, with a tentative D call TRBD1 (6 bases). Looked up from germline, CDR1 is LNHDA and CDR2 is SQIVND (reference sequence). The CDR3 has 16 residues. V shed 6 bases and J shed 6 bases, with 20 bases lying between them. The DNA for the CDR3 is TGTGCCAGTAGGTCCCGGGGACAAGGAGGTGATGAAAAACTGTTTTTT. It encodes CASRSRGQGGDEKLFF.

The V gene is TRBV19, the J gene TRBJ2-1; 10 bases fit TRBD2. This CDR3 has 16 residues. The trim removed 6 bases at V and 7 bases at J, leaving 12 bases unmatched. CDR1 and CDR2 from the germline V gene are LNHDA and SQIVND (reference sequence). CDR3 bases: TGTGCCAGTAGGACTAGCGGGCCACCTCAGAAGAATGAGCAGTTCTTC. Encoded protein: CASRTSGPPQKNEQFF.

V and J are TRBV13 and TRBJ2-7, with 8 bases aligning to TRBD2. The CDR3 loop spans 18 amino acids. Germline V CDR1 and CDR2: PRHDT, FYEKMQ (reference sequence). J lost 2 bases, V lost 7 bases, and 19 bases had no gene match. The CDR3 loop is CASIGSRTSQIRTYEQYF. In nucleotides, the CDR3 is TGTGCCAGCATCGGGTCCAGGACTAGCCAAATACGAACCTACGAGCAGTACTTC.

The chain carries TRBV19 and TRBJ2-2, with unresolved D. CDR3 length equals 13 residues. V was trimmed by 4 bases and J by 4 bases, leaving 7 bases between them. CDR1 is LNHDA and CDR2 is SQIVND in the germline V gene (reference sequence). CDR3: CASSRVVTGELFF. In nucleotides, the CDR3 is TGTGCCAGTAGTAGGGTGGTCACCGGGGAGCTGTTTTTT.

V usage is TRBV5-5 and J usage is TRBJ2-7; D remains unclear. The germline V and J ends were trimmed by 1 base and 2 bases, with 7 bases remaining between them. Per the germline V gene, CDR1 is SGHKS and CDR2 is YYEKEE (reference sequence). The CDR3 sequence is 13 residues long. The CDR3 coding sequence is TGTGCCAGCAGCTTGTTAGCTGCCTACGAGCAGTACTTC. Translating it yields CASSLLAAYEQYF.

CDR3 sequence reads: CASSLTSGSPRGETQYF. The CDR3 coding sequence is TGCGCCAGCAGCCTTACTAGCGGGAGCCCTCGGGGAGAGACCCAGTACTTC. This rearrangement joins TRBV4-3 to TRBJ2-5, with 11 bases matching TRBD2. The CDR3 contains 17 residues. V lost 4 bases and J lost 4; bases outside the gene matches: 11. The V gene's germline CDR1 is LGHNA and CDR2 YSLEER.

J is TRBJ2-5 and V is TRBV7-9; D gene unclear. The CDR3 extends over 13 amino acids. Trimming pared 5 bases from V and 7 bases from J, leaving 14 bases between. Looked up from germline, CDR1 is SEHNR and CDR2 is FQNEAQ (reference sequence). CDR3 DNA: TGTGCCAGCAGCGCAGGACCTGGCGCGACCCAGTACTTC. Protein product: CASSAGPGATQYF. Drawing the rest from reference TRBV7-9 and TRBJ2-5, the complete variable domain is DTGVSQNPRHKITKRGQNVTFRCDPISEHNRLYWYRQTLGQGPEFLTYFQNEAQLEKSRLLSDRFSAERPKGSFSTLEIQRTEQGDSAMYLCASSAGPGATQYFGPGTRLLVL.

This rearrangement joins TRBV19 to TRBJ2-3; 11 bases fit TRBD2. Germline CDR1 is LNHDA and CDR2 is SQIVND (reference sequence). V lost 5 bases to trimming and J lost 6 bases; unmatched junction nucleotides: 10. The CDR3 contains 16 residues. The CDR3 sequence is CASSDRLAGFGDTQYF. Written as DNA, the CDR3 is TGTGCCAGTAGTGATCGACTAGCGGGATTTGGCGATACGCAGTATTTT.

This clone appeared once. The V and J genes are TRBV5-1 and TRBJ1-3; tentatively, D is TRBD1 (5 bases). Trimming removed 9 bases at V and 0 bases at J, with 13 bases between. Germline V gene sequence: CDR1 SGHRS, CDR2 YFSETQ. The CDR3 spans 14 residues. CDR3 DNA: TGCGCCACCAGGGACGGTTACTCTGGAAACACCATATATTTT. This encodes CATRDGYSGNTIYF.

The gene calls are TRBV29-1 and TRBJ2-1, with 11 positions matching TRBD2. V shed 7 bases and J 7 bases; nucleotides not matched to a gene: 3. The CDR3 spans 12 residues. In germline, CDR1 is SQVTM, CDR2 ANQGSEA. CDR3: CSASSGRNEQFF. CDR3 DNA sequence: TGCAGCGCATCTAGCGGGAGGAATGAGCAGTTCTTC.

J is TRBJ2-5 and V is TRBV7-9, with D hard to call. The DNA end favors TRBJ2-7, so the J call may be wrong. The CDR3 runs to 15 residues. The germline V gene encodes CDR1 SEHNR and CDR2 FQNEAQ (reference sequence). CDR3 region: CASSGDGTAVYEQYF. CDR3 coding DNA: TGTGCCAGCAGCGGAGACGGAACAGCAGTCTACGAGCAGTACTTC.

This clone was seen a few times. The V call is TRBV28, the J call TRBJ1-1; D unclear. V lost 5 bases, J lost 1 base, and 8 bases lay in between. CDR3 length: 13 residues. Germline V gene lookup returns CDR1 MDHEN and CDR2 SYDVKM. The DNA for the CDR3 is TGTGCCAGCAGTCCATACCCGAACACTGAAGCTTTCTTT. Its protein is CASSPYPNTEAFF.

The rearrangement links TRBV9 to TRBJ1-3; 9 bases are shared with TRBD1. Germline loops: CDR1 SGDLS, CDR2 YYNGEE. There are 16 residues in the CDR3. With V trimmed by 4 bases and J by 4 bases, 9 bases remained unmatched. The CDR3 spells CASSRTTGGQGNTIYF. CDR3 nucleotides: TGTGCCAGCAGCCGAACTACAGGGGGCCAGGGAAACACCATATATTTT.

CDR3 sequence: CASSFGTGGTGELFF. DNA of the CDR3: TGTGCCAGCAGTTTCGGGACAGGGGGGACCGGGGAGCTGTTTTTT. The chain carries TRBV6-6 and TRBJ2-2; 11 bases line up with TRBD1. V lost 4 bases and J lost 5; bases outside the gene matches: 3. Germline CDR1 is MNHNY and CDR2 is SVGAGI (reference sequence). The CDR3 consists of 15 residues.

The chain has TRBV27 and TRBJ2-7; D remains ambiguous. Per germline, CDR1 MNHEY and CDR2 SMNVEV (reference sequence). V was shortened by 4 bases and J by 2 bases, with 9 bases between the two germline ends. The length of the CDR3 is 13 residues. Here the CDR3 reads CASSSINTYEQYF. The CDR3 DNA is TGTGCCAGCAGTTCGATCAACACCTACGAGCAGTACTTC.

The rearrangement joins TRBV6-1 to TRBJ2-2, with 7 bases identical to TRBD2. Trimming took 3 bases from V and 0 from J; bases not matched to a gene: 7. Germline V gene lookup returns CDR1 MNHNS and CDR2 SASEGT. The CDR3 runs 17 residues. The CDR3 sequence: CASSENLGGSNTGELFF. In DNA form, the CDR3 reads TGTGCCAGCAGTGAGAATTTGGGAGGGTCGAACACCGGGGAGCTGTTTTTT.

This rearrangement joins TRBV28 to TRBJ2-3; possibly TRBD2 for D (5 bases). V lost 3 bases and J lost 5, with 15 bases in between. Germline values: CDR1 MDHEN, CDR2 SYDVKM. This CDR3 is built from 15 residues. DNA for the CDR3: TGTGCCAGCAGTTTCCATGGTCGGGGTGGAGATACGCAGTATTTT. Protein: CASSFHGRGGDTQYF.

The chain couples TRBV2 to TRBJ1-2, with 8 bases that match TRBD1. The CDR3 loop spans 15 amino acids. With 6 bases clipped from V and 6 bases from J, the junction kept 12 bases outside the gene matches. Germline CDR1 reads SNHLY; CDR2 reads FYNNEI. The CDR3 nucleotides are TGTGCCAGCAGATCCACAGGCGGACAGGGCCATGGCTACACCTTC. Its protein product is CASRSTGGQGHGYTF.

The chain recombines TRBV19 with TRBJ1-4; 11 nucleotides align to TRBD1. The length of the CDR3 is 17 residues. Germline V CDR1 and CDR2: LNHDA, SQIVND (reference sequence). V was pared by 7 bases and J by 3 bases, with 10 bases of the junction left unmatched. The CDR3 DNA reads as TGTGCCAGTAAGATGGGACAGGGGGTGCAAGCTAATGAAAAACTGTTTTTT. The encoded protein is CASKMGQGVQANEKLFF.

This clone was seen once. This sequence joins TRBV5-1 and TRBJ2-1, with D possibly called TRBD1 or TRBD2 (5 bases each). This CDR3 contains 15 residues. The V end was cut by 2 bases, the J end by 3 bases, with 12 bases between. Germline V lookup: CDR1 SGHRS, CDR2 YFSETQ. The CDR3 sequence is CASSLDSGDYNEQFF. CDR3 nucleotide sequence: TGCGCCAGCAGCTTAGACAGCGGAGACTACAATGAGCAGTTCTTC.

The chain links TRBV7-2 to TRBJ1-5; no clear D. Between the trimmed V and J ends, which lost 1 base and 6 bases, there was a span of 7 bases. Germline V lookup: CDR1 SGHTA, CDR2 FQGNSA. CDR3 length: 13 amino acids. CDR3 region: CASSLGFPQPQHF. The DNA of the CDR3 is TGTGCCAGCAGCTTAGGGTTCCCTCAGCCCCAGCATTTT.

This clone was seen a handful of times. The V and J genes are TRBV5-1 and TRBJ1-1, with 8 bases that match TRBD1. The CDR3 is 13 amino acids. Germline CDR1 SGHRS, CDR2 YFSETQ. V lost 4 bases to trimming and J lost 4 bases; unmatched junction nucleotides: 3. The CDR3 is CASSLDRGTEAFF. The CDR3 DNA sequence: TGCGCCAGCAGCCTCGACAGGGGCACTGAAGCTTTCTTT.

The chain links TRBV27 to TRBJ2-5; TRBD2 matches 8 bases. Germline V CDR1 and CDR2: MNHEY, SMNVEV (reference sequence). Trimming took 5 bases from V and 1 from J; bases not matched to a gene: 12. The CDR3 spans 17 residues. The CDR3 reads CASSRIPGREGQETQYF. In DNA form, the CDR3 reads TGTGCCAGCAGTCGAATCCCGGGACGGGAGGGCCAAGAGACCCAGTACTTC.

This clone was recorded only once. The chain uses TRBV18 and TRBJ1-2; 8 bases line up with TRBD1. CDR3 length: 13 amino acids. V lost 2 bases, J lost 8 bases, and 4 bases stayed unmatched. CDR1 and CDR2 from the germline V gene are KGHSH and LQKENI. The CDR3 here is CASSPGPGGGYTF. DNA for the CDR3: TGTGCCAGCTCACCAGGTCCAGGGGGCGGCTACACCTTC.

This chain uses TRBV27 with TRBJ2-5; 12 nucleotides line up with TRBD2. This CDR3 is built from 14 residues. CDR1 MNHEY and CDR2 SMNVEV come from the germline V gene (reference sequence). The trim removed 5 bases at V and 4 bases at J, leaving 2 bases unmatched. Here the CDR3 DNA reads TGTGCCAGCAGTCTGGGACTAGCGGGAGAGACCCAGTACTTC. Protein sequence: CASSLGLAGETQYF.

The CDR3 DNA reads TGCGCCAGCAGCTTGGAGGGACAGGGTGGAAACACCATATATTTT. Translating it yields CASSLEGQGGNTIYF. The chain has TRBV5-1 and TRBJ1-3; 9 positions agree with TRBD1. This CDR3 comprises 15 residues. CDR1 SGHRS and CDR2 YFSETQ come from the germline V gene. J gave up 3 bases and V 0 bases, and 1 base lay outside the gene matches.